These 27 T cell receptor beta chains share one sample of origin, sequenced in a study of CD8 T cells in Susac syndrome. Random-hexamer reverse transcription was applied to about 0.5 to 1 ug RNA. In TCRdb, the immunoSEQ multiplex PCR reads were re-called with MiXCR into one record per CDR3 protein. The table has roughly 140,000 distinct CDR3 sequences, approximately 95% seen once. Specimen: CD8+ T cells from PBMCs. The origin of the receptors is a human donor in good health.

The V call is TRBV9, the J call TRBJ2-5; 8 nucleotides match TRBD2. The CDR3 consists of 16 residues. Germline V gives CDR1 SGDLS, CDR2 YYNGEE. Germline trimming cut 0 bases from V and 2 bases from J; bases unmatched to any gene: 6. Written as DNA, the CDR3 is TGTGCCAGCAGCGTAGGGGTAGCGGGATCTCAAGAGACCCAGTACTTC. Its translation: CASSVGVAGSQETQYF.

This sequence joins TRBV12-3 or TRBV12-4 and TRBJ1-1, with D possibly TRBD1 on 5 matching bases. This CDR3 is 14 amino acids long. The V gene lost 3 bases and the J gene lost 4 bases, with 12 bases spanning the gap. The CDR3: CASSLGGEGTEAFF. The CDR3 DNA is TGTGCCAGCAGTTTGGGGGGGGAGGGCACTGAAGCTTTCTTT.

The CDR3 nucleotides are TGTGCCAGCAGTTTCCCCGTCCCTCAGCCCCAGCATTTT. This gives the protein CASSFPVPQPQHF. J is TRBJ1-5 and V is TRBV28; unclear D gene. Germline CDR1 MDHEN, CDR2 SYDVKM. Trimming shortened V by 3 bases and J by 6 bases, and 9 bases separated the two germline ends. This CDR3 has 13 residues.

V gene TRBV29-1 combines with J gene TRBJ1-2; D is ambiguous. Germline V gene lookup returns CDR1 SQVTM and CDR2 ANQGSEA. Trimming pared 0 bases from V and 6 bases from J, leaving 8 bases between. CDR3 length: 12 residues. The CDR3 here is CSVEDLSDGYTF. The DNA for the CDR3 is TGCAGCGTTGAAGATCTGAGTGATGGCTACACCTTC. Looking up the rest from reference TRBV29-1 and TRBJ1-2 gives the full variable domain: SAVISQKPSRDICQRGTSLTIQCQVDSQVTMMFWYRQQPGQSLTLIATANQGSEATYESGFVIDKFPISRPNLTFSTLTVSNMSPEDSSIYLCSVEDLSDGYTFGSGTRLTVV.

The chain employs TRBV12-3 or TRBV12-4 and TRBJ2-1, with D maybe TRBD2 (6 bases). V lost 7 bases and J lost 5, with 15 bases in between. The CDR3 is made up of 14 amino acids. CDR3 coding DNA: TGTGCCAGCATCCAAACGGGAGAGGACAATGAGCAGTTCTTC. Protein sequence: CASIQTGEDNEQFF.

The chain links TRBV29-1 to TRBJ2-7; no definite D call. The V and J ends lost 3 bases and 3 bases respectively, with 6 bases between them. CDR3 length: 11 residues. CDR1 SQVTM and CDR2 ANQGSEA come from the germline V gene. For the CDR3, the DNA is TGCAGCGTTGACGACATCTACGAGCAGTACTTC. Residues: CSVDDIYEQYF.

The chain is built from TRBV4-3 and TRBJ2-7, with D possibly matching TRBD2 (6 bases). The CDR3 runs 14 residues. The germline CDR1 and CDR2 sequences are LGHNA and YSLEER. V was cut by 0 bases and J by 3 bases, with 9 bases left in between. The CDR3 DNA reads TGCGCCAGCAGCCAAGATGGGACTGACTACGAGCAGTACTTC. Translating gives CASSQDGTDYEQYF.

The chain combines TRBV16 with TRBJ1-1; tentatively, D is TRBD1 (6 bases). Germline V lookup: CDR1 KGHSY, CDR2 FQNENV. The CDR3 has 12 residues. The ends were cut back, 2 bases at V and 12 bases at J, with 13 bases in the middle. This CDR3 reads CASSQGQFFPFF. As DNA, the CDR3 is TGTGCCAGCAGCCAAGGACAGTTTTTCCCTTTCTTT. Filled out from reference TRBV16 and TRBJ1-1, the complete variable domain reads GEEVAQTPKHLVRGEGQKAKLYCAPIKGHSYVFWYQQVLKNEFKFLISFQNENVFDETGMPKERFSAKCLPNSPCSLEIQATKLEDSAVYFCASSQGQFFPFFGQGTRLTVV.

The CDR3 loop is CASTLWSGSGETQYF. The CDR3, as DNA: TGTGCCAGTACCCTGTGGAGCGGGAGTGGAGAGACCCAGTACTTC. V and J are TRBV6-5 and TRBJ2-5; TRBD2 matches at 8 bases. The CDR3 length is 15 residues. The germline V gene has CDR1 MNHEY and CDR2 SVGAGI. V shed 9 bases and J 4 bases; nucleotides not matched to a gene: 13.

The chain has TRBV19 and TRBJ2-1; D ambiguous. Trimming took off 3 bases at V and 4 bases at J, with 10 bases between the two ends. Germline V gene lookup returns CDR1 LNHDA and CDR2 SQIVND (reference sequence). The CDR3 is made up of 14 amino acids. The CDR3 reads CASSIKLEYNEQFF. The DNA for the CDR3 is TGTGCCAGTAGTATCAAACTTGAGTACAATGAGCAGTTCTTC.

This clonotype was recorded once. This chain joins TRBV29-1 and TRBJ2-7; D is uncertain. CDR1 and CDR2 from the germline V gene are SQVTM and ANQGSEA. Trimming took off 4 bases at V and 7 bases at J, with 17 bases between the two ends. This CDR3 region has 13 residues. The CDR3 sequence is CSVVPVRTTEQYF. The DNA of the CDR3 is TGCAGCGTTGTTCCCGTCCGAACTACGGAGCAGTACTTC.

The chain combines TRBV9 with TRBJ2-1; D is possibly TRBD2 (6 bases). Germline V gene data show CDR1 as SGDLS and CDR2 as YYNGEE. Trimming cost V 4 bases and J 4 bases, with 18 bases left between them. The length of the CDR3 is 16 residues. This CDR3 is CASSPRGSGSYNEQFF. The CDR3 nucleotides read TGTGCCAGCAGCCCCAGAGGAAGCGGGTCTTACAATGAGCAGTTCTTC. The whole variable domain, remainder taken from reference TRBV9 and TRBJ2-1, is DSGVTQTPKHLITATGQRVTLRCSPRSGDLSVYWYQQSLDQGLQFLIQYYNGEERAKGNILERFSAQQFPDLHSELNLSSLELGDSALYFCASSPRGSGSYNEQFFGPGTRLTVL.

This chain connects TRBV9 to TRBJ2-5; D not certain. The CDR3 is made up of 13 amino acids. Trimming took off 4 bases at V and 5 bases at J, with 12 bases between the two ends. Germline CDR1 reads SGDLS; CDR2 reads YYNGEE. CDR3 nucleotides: TGTGCCAGCAGCTCAGAGAGCTTGGAGACCCAGTACTTC. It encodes CASSSESLETQYF.

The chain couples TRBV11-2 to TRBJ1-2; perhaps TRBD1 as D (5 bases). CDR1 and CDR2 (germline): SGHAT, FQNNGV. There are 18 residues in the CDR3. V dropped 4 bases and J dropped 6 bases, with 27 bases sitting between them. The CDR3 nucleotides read TGTGCCAGCAGCTCAGAACGCCGGGACTATCAATTTTACGATGGCTACACCTTC. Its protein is CASSSERRDYQFYDGYTF. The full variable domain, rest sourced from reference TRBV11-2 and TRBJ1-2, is EAGVAQSPRYKIIEKRQSVAFWCNPISGHATLYWYQQILGQGPKLLIQFQNNGVVDDSQLPKDRFSAERLKGVDSTLKIQPAKLEDSAVYLCASSSERRDYQFYDGYTFGSGTRLTVV.

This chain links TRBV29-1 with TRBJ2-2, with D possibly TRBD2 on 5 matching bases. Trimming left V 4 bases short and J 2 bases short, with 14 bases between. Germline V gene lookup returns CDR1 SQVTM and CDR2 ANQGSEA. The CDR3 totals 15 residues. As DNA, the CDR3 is TGCAGCGTTGTTTTGGGAGCCCATAACACCGGGGAGCTGTTTTTT. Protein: CSVVLGAHNTGELFF.

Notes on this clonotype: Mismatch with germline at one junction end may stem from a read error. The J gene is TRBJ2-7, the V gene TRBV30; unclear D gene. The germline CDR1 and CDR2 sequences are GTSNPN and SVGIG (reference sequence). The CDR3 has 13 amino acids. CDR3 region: CAWSVVGSSEQYF. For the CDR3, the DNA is TGTGCCTGGAGTGTGGTGGGGTCCTCCGAGCAGTACTTC.

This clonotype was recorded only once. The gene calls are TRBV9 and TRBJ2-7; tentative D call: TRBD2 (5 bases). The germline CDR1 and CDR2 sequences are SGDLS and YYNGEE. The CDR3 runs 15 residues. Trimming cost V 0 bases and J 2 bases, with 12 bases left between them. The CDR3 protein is CASSVGAAQTYEQYF. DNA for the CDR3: TGTGCCAGCAGCGTAGGAGCGGCTCAAACCTACGAGCAGTACTTC.

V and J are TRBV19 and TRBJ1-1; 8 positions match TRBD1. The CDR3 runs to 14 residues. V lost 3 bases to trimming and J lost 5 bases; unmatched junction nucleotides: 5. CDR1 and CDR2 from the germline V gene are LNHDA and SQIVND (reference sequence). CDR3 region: CASSIGQGNTEAFF. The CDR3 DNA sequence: TGTGCCAGTAGTATCGGACAGGGAAATACTGAAGCTTTCTTT.

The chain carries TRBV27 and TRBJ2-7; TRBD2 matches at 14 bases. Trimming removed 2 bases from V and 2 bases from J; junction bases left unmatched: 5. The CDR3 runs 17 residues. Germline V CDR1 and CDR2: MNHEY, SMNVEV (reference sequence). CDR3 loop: CASSLPRLAGGTYEQYF. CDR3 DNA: TGTGCCAGCAGTTTACCGAGACTAGCGGGAGGGACCTACGAGCAGTACTTC.

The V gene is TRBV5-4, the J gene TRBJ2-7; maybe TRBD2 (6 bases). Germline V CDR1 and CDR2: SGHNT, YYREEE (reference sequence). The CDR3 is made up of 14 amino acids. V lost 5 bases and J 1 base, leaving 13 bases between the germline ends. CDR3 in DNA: TGTGCCAGCAGGACAGCGGGCCAATCCTACGAGCAGTACTTC. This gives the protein CASRTAGQSYEQYF.

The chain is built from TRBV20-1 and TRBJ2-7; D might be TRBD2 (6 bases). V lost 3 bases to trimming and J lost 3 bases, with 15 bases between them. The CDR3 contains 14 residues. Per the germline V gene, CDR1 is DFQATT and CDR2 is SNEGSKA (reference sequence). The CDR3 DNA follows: TGCAGTGCTAGCACCGGGACTCCTCTCTACGAGCAGTACTTC. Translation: CSASTGTPLYEQYF.

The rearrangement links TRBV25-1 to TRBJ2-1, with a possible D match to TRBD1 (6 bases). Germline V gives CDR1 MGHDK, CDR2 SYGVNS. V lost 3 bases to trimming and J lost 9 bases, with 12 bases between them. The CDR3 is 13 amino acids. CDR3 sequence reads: CASSETGSGEQFF. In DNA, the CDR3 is TGTGCCAGCAGTGAGACAGGTTCGGGTGAGCAGTTCTTC.

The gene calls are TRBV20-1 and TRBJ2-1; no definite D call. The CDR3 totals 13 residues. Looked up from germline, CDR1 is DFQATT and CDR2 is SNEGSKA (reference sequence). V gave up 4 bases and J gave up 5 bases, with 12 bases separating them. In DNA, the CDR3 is TGCAGTGCTAAGAGATTTTTCGACAATGAGCAGTTCTTC. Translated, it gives CSAKRFFDNEQFF.

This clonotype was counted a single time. In DNA form, the CDR3 reads TGTGCCAGCAGTGCGTCCGCTAGCGGGAGCTATGAGCAGTTCTTC. Translation gives CASSASASGSYEQFF. The rearrangement uses TRBV6-5 and TRBJ2-1, with TRBD2 matching over 10 bases. V dropped 5 bases and J dropped 8; count of bases not matched to a gene: 9. Germline V lookup: CDR1 MNHEY, CDR2 SVGAGI. The CDR3 runs 15 residues.

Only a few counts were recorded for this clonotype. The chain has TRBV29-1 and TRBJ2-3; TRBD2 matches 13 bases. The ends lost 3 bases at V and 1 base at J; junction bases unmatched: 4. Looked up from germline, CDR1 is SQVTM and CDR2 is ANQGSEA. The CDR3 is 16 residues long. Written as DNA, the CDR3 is TGCAGCGTTGACGGACTAGCGGGAGATCGCACAGATACGCAGTATTTT. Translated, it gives CSVDGLAGDRTDTQYF.

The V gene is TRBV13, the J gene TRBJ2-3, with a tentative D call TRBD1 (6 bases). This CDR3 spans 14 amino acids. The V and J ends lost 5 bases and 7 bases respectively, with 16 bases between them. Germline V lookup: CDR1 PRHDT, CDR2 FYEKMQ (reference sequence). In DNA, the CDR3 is TGTGCCAGCAGCGCATCGGACAGCCTAAATACGCAGTATTTT. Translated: CASSASDSLNTQYF. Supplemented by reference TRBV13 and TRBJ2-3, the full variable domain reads AAGVIQSPRHLIKEKRETATLKCYPIPRHDTVYWYQQGPGQDPQFLISFYEKMQSDKGSIPDRFSAQQFSDYHSELNMSSLELGDSALYFCASSASDSLNTQYFGPGTRLTVL.

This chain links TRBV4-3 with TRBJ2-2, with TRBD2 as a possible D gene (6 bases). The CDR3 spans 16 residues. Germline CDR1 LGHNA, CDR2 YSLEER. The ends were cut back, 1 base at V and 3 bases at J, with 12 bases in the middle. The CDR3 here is CASSQVVAEYTGELFF. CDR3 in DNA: TGCGCCAGCAGCCAAGTGGTAGCGGAGTACACCGGGGAGCTGTTTTTT.